Below, 2 T cell receptor beta chains from the same sample are listed, as sequenced in a study of pediatric ulcerative colitis. One to two pinch biopsies were taken from the rectum during colonoscopy. The method was immunoSEQ multiplex PCR; TCRdb's version includes in-frame clones alone and lacks a portion of them. In the table there are tens of thousands of clones, roughly 71% of which are singletons. Sequencing was done on a sample of gut tissue. These receptors came from a boy younger than 18 with severe ulcerative colitis.

Written as DNA, the CDR3 is TGTGCCAGCAGTTCTGGGACAGGGGGCGCGGAACTAGCCAAAAACATTCAGTACTTC. Translated: CASSSGTGGAELAKNIQYF. V usage is TRBV7-8 and J usage is TRBJ2-4, with 12 bases identical to TRBD1. CDR3 length equals 19 residues. Germline lookup yields CDR1 SGHVS and CDR2 FQNEAQ. J lost 0 bases, V lost 6 bases, and 12 bases had no gene match.

By its share, this clone is medium-sized (0.01 to 0.1%). The J gene is TRBJ2-3, the V gene TRBV30, with a tentative D call TRBD2 (5 bases). Germline V gives CDR1 GTSNPN, CDR2 SVGIG (reference sequence). The CDR3 consists of 14 residues. The V end was cut by 4 bases, the J end by 1 base, with 12 bases between. This CDR3 reads CAWTTLGGTDTQYF. CDR3 coding DNA: TGTGCCTGGACTACTCTCGGGGGCACAGATACGCAGTATTTT.